The 27 T cell receptor beta chains in this list originate from one sample, sequenced in a study of Ad26.COV2.S vaccination and SARS-CoV-2 variants. Specified treatment: around 19 received Ad26.COV2.S at low or high dose, single or two shots; about 5 received placebo; per-sample allocation not given. Sampling happened 63 days after the first vaccine or placebo injection. Repertoires were generated with immunoSEQ multiplex PCR, while TCRdb's copy carries only in-frame clones and drops some. The table lists about 440,000 clones, about 83% of them singletons. The sequences come from peripheral blood, collected in a trial of Ad26.COV2.S vaccine versus placebo. The source of these receptors is a person between 18 and 60 years old who received the Ad26.COV2.S COVID-19 vaccine or a placebo.

CDR3 loop: CASSAPRPTVNSYAEETQYF. CDR3 DNA sequence: TGTGCCAGCAGTGCCCCCCGGCCTACTGTCAACTCCTACGCCGAAGAGACCCAGTACTTC. V and J are TRBV28 and TRBJ2-5; unclear D gene. In germline, CDR1 is MDHEN, CDR2 SYDVKM. The CDR3 contains 20 residues. V gave up 5 bases and J gave up 3 bases, with 31 bases separating them.

The rearrangement uses TRBV27 and TRBJ2-7; TRBD1 matches 10 bases. V lost 8 bases, J lost 3 bases, and 16 bases stayed unmatched. CDR1 and CDR2 from the germline V gene are MNHEY and SMNVEV (reference sequence). There are 17 residues in the CDR3. CDR3 residues: CASATRKPGQGNYEQYF. The CDR3 coding sequence is TGTGCCAGCGCCACCCGAAAACCGGGACAGGGGAACTACGAGCAGTACTTC.

This chain joins TRBV5-8 and TRBJ2-3, with 7 bases aligning to TRBD2. The germline gives CDR1 SGHTS, CDR2 YDEGEE. The length of the CDR3 is 15 residues. The junction had 7 bases not matched to a gene; V was cut back by 4 bases and J by 2 bases. CDR3 coding DNA: TGTGCCAGCAGCCCGAGGGGACTATTCACAGATACGCAGTATTTT. This translates into CASSPRGLFTDTQYF.

The chain employs TRBV9 and TRBJ2-1; TRBD2 matches 9 bases. Germline lookup yields CDR1 SGDLS and CDR2 YYNGEE. The junction had 12 bases not matched to a gene; V was cut back by 6 bases and J by 5 bases. This CDR3 spans 16 amino acids. The CDR3 loop reads CASTPGGGTSNNEQFF. The CDR3 region has the DNA TGTGCCAGCACCCCAGGGGGGGGGACTAGCAACAATGAGCAGTTCTTC.

The rearrangement joins TRBV7-2 to TRBJ1-2; no clear D gene. The CDR3 is 15 amino acids. Germline V gene lookup returns CDR1 SGHTA and CDR2 FQGNSA. Between the trimmed V and J ends, which lost 5 bases and 5 bases, there was a span of 18 bases. CDR3 bases: TGTGCCAGCAGCCCCGAGGGCAGAGGGAAGTATGGCTACACCTTC. Translation gives CASSPEGRGKYGYTF.

This clone was counted once. The V and J genes are TRBV5-1 and TRBJ2-4, with 10 bases matching TRBD2. CDR1 and CDR2 from the germline V gene are SGHRS and YFSETQ. The J segment lost 6 bases and the V segment lost 0 bases, leaving 9 bases of the junction unmatched. The CDR3 runs 17 residues. This CDR3 reads CASSLGLAGESGNIQYF. For the CDR3, the DNA is TGCGCCAGCAGCTTGGGGCTAGCGGGAGAAAGTGGAAACATTCAGTACTTC.

V and J are TRBV10-3 and TRBJ1-1; tentative D call: TRBD1 (6 bases). The V end was cut by 11 bases, the J end by 4 bases, with 17 bases between. The germline CDR1 and CDR2 sequences are ENHRY and SYGVKD. There are 13 residues in the CDR3. The CDR3 nucleotides read TGTGCCGTGAGGTGGGGGGCTAGCACTGAAGCTTTCTTT. It specifies CAVRWGASTEAFF.

The chain has TRBV12-2 and TRBJ2-1. TRBV12-2 constitutes a pseudogene. The CDR3 has 16 residues. In nucleotides, the CDR3 is TGTGCAAGTCGCTTTCCCCATGGTGAAGGATACAATGAGCAGTTCTTC. It codes for CASRFPHGEGYNEQFF.

The chain joins TRBV29-1 to TRBJ2-1; D is perhaps TRBD1 (6 bases). CDR3 length equals 16 residues. CDR1 is SQVTM and CDR2 is ANQGSEA in the germline V gene. V lost 5 bases, J lost 7 bases, and 24 bases lay in between. CDR3 loop: CSVLHSGRGGSNEQFF. CDR3 bases: TGCAGCGTTCTCCACAGCGGCCGAGGGGGTTCGAATGAGCAGTTCTTC.

The V call is TRBV10-3, the J call TRBJ2-1; D not certain. The germline V gene has CDR1 ENHRY and CDR2 SYGVKD. CDR3 size: 15 residues. V was cut by 2 bases and J by 6 bases, with 14 bases left in between. The CDR3 sequence is CAISETTFPGNEQFF. The CDR3 nucleotides read TGTGCCATCAGTGAGACAACATTTCCTGGCAATGAGCAGTTCTTC.

V is TRBV18 and J is TRBJ2-5, with no clear D. Trimming took 2 bases from V and 5 from J, leaving 9 bases between them. Germline CDR1 KGHSH, CDR2 LQKENI. CDR3 length: 13 amino acids. CDR3 in DNA: TGTGCCAGCTCACCATCATCCCGCGAGACCCAGTACTTC. It is translated as CASSPSSRETQYF.

The chain employs TRBV30 and TRBJ1-5; D uncertain. CDR1 and CDR2 (germline): GTSNPN, SVGIG (reference sequence). V dropped 0 bases and J dropped 1 base, with 7 bases sitting between them. The CDR3 length is 14 residues. The CDR3, as DNA: TGTGCCTGGAGTGTGGCCAGCAGCAATCAGCCCCAGCATTTT. It codes for CAWSVASSNQPQHF.

The CDR3 DNA reads as TGTGCCAGCAGCTTAGATTATCGGAATGAGCAGTTCTTC. Translation: CASSLDYRNEQFF. The V and J genes are TRBV7-2 and TRBJ2-1, with D uncertain. V was trimmed by 1 base and J by 7 bases, leaving 8 bases between them. Germline loops: CDR1 SGHTA, CDR2 FQGNSA. This CDR3 contains 13 residues.

The chain joins TRBV9 to TRBJ2-3, with D uncertain. The CDR3 extends over 16 amino acids. Trimming pared 0 bases from V and 0 bases from J, leaving 11 bases between. Germline CDR1 and CDR2: SGDLS and YYNGEE. The CDR3 is CASSVAGSSSTDTQYF. The CDR3 nucleotides read TGTGCCAGCAGCGTAGCCGGGTCCTCTAGCACAGATACGCAGTATTTT.

The V and J genes are TRBV6-5 and TRBJ2-3; perhaps TRBD2 as D (7 bases). CDR1 MNHEY and CDR2 SVGAGI come from the germline V gene. The CDR3 sequence is 13 residues long. Trimming stripped 7 bases from V and 4 bases from J, with 12 bases between. The CDR3 sequence is CASTKGGADTQYF. CDR3 nucleotide sequence: TGTGCCAGCACAAAGGGGGGGGCAGATACGCAGTATTTT.

The gene calls are TRBV2 and TRBJ2-5; TRBD2 matches 8 bases. Germline CDR1 and CDR2: SNHLY and FYNNEI. Unmatched junction bases numbered 11, after V lost 8 bases and J lost 3 bases. The CDR3 consists of 15 residues. The DNA for the CDR3 is TGTGCCAGCCAACCGGTAGCGGGGCGAGAAGAGACCCAGTACTTC. As protein: CASQPVAGREETQYF.

V is TRBV6-2 or TRBV6-3 and J is TRBJ2-1, with D tentatively TRBD2 (5 bases). V was pared by 5 bases and J by 3 bases, with 14 bases between. This CDR3 is 15 amino acids long. Germline values: CDR1 MNHEY, CDR2 SVGEGT. The CDR3 DNA sequence: TGTGCCAGCAGTCCATCGGCTAGCTACTACAATGAGCAGTTCTTC. It encodes CASSPSASYYNEQFF.

V and J are TRBV27 and TRBJ2-3, with TRBD2 matching 9 bases. CDR1 is MNHEY, CDR2 SMNVEV, per germline (reference sequence). The CDR3 is made up of 16 amino acids. After removal of 6 bases from V and 5 bases from J, the junction contained 12 bases not matched to a gene. CDR3 protein: CASSEILAGSRDTQYF. CDR3 bases: TGTGCCAGCAGCGAGATCCTAGCGGGGTCACGAGATACGCAGTATTTT.

The chain carries TRBV30 and TRBJ1-2; no clear D. This CDR3 is built from 12 residues. Germline CDR1 is GTSNPN and CDR2 is SVGIG (reference sequence). V was clipped by 8 bases and J by 1 base, with 11 bases between them. The CDR3 loop reads CAGEPLNYGYTF. The CDR3 DNA is TGTGCCGGAGAACCACTTAACTATGGCTACACCTTC.

The J gene is TRBJ2-3, the V gene TRBV11-2; a weak D match, TRBD1 (5 bases). Germline V gene data show CDR1 as SGHAT and CDR2 as FQNNGV. The V gene lost 4 bases and the J gene lost 2 bases, with 7 bases spanning the gap. The CDR3 contains 13 residues. The CDR3 coding sequence is TGTGCCAGCAGCTCACAGGTCACAGATACGCAGTATTTT. As protein: CASSSQVTDTQYF.

V usage is TRBV6-2 or TRBV6-3 and J usage is TRBJ1-2; D not resolved. This CDR3 spans 13 amino acids. V lost 2 bases to trimming and J lost 4 bases, with 8 bases between them. Germline loops: CDR1 MNHEY, CDR2 SVGEGT. The CDR3 loop is CASSYDLVYGYTF. In DNA, the CDR3 is TGTGCCAGCAGTTACGATTTGGTCTATGGCTACACCTTC.

The chain links TRBV30 to TRBJ1-1; no reliable D call. Trimming took 0 bases from V and 8 from J, leaving 13 bases between them. The CDR3 consists of 13 residues. Germline V CDR1 and CDR2: GTSNPN, SVGIG (reference sequence). The CDR3 nucleotides are TGTGCCTGGAGTGTGAGAACATTAGGGGAAGCTTTCTTT. Its protein product is CAWSVRTLGEAFF. Based on the CDR3 plus reference TRBV30 and TRBJ1-1, the full variable domain is SQTIHQWPATLVQPVGSPLSLECTVEGTSNPNLYWYRQAAGRGLQLLFYSVGIGQISSEVPQNLSASRPQDRQFILSSKKLLLSDSGFYLCAWSVRTLGEAFFGQGTRLTVV.

This chain connects TRBV7-9 to TRBJ2-7, with D tentatively TRBD1 or TRBD2 (5 bases each). Germline CDR1 and CDR2: SEHNR and FQNEAQ (reference sequence). The CDR3 is 15 amino acids. V gave up 5 bases and J gave up 3 bases, with 17 bases separating them. CDR3 amino acids: CASSPRGALGYEQYF. The CDR3 DNA sequence: TGTGCCAGCAGCCCCCGAGGGGCGCTTGGCTACGAGCAGTACTTC.

The V and J genes are TRBV30 and TRBJ1-6, with no clear D. There are 11 residues in the CDR3. V gave up 3 bases and J gave up 9 bases, with 6 bases separating them. CDR1 and CDR2 from the germline V gene are GTSNPN and SVGIG (reference sequence). CDR3 sequence (DNA): TGTGCCTGGAGGGTGAGTTCACCCCTCCACTTT. Translated: CAWRVSSPLHF.

The chain joins TRBV7-9 to TRBJ1-1; D is unclear. V was cut by 9 bases and J by 1 base, with 15 bases left in between. CDR1 is SEHNR, CDR2 FQNEAQ, per germline (reference sequence). CDR3 length: 14 amino acids. CDR3 DNA sequence: TGTGCCAGTACCATGAGCATTTCGAACACTGAAGCTTTCTTT. This sequence encodes CASTMSISNTEAFF. The full variable domain, rest sourced from reference TRBV7-9 and TRBJ1-1, is DTGVSQNPRHKITKRGQNVTFRCDPISEHNRLYWYRQTLGQGPEFLTYFQNEAQLEKSRLLSDRFSAERPKGSFSTLEIQRTEQGDSAMYLCASTMSISNTEAFFGQGTRLTVV.

The chain has TRBV7-9 and TRBJ2-1; no clear D. This CDR3 comprises 16 residues. V was trimmed by 0 bases and J by 2 bases, leaving 11 bases between them. From germline, CDR1 is SEHNR and CDR2 FQNEAQ (reference sequence). The CDR3 region has the DNA TGTGCCAGCAGCTTAGCGCACGTCGGCGCCTACAATGAGCAGTTCTTC. This sequence encodes CASSLAHVGAYNEQFF.

The chain uses TRBV19 and TRBJ2-7; TRBD1 matches at 7 bases. The CDR3 sequence is 14 residues long. J was trimmed by 6 bases and V by 6 bases; bases with no gene match: 11. Germline values: CDR1 LNHDA, CDR2 SQIVND (reference sequence). The CDR3 region has the DNA TGTGCCAGTAGCCACACAGGGGTTGCGGGCGAGCAGTACTTC. The encoded protein is CASSHTGVAGEQYF.